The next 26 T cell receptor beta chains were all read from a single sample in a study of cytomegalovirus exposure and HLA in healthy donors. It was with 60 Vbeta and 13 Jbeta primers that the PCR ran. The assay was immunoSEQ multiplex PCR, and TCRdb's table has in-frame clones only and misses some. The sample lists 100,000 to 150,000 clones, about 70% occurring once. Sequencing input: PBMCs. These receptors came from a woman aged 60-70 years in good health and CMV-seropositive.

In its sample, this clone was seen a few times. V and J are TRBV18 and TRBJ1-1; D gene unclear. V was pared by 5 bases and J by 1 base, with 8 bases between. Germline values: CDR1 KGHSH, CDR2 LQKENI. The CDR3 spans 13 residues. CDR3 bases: TGTGCCAGCTCAGGAGGCAGGAACACTGAAGCTTTCTTT. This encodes CASSGGRNTEAFF.

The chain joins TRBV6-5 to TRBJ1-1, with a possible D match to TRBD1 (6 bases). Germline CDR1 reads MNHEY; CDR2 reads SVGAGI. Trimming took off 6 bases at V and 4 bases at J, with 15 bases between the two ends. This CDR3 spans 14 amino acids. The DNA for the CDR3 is TGTGCCAGCAGGGGGGAGATAGGGGGCACTGAAGCTTTCTTT. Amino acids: CASRGEIGGTEAFF.

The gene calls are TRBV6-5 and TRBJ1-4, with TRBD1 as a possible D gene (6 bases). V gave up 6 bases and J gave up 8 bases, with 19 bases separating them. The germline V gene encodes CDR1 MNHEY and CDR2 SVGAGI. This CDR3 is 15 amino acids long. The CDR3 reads CASSHSRGSGEKLFF. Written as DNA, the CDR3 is TGTGCCAGCAGCCACTCGAGGGGGTCGGGCGAAAAACTGTTTTTT.

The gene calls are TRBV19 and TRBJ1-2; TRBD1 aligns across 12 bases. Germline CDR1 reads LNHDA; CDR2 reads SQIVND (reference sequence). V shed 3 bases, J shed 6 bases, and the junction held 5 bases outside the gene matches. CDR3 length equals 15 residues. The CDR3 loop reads CASSMGTGGIDGYTF. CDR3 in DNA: TGTGCCAGTAGTATGGGGACAGGGGGCATCGATGGCTACACCTTC.

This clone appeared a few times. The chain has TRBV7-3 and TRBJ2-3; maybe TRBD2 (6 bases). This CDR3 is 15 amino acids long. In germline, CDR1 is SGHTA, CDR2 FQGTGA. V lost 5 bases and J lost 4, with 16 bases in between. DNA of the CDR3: TGTGCCAGCAGCGCTAGTTGGACTATTTCAGATACGCAGTATTTT. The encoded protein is CASSASWTISDTQYF.

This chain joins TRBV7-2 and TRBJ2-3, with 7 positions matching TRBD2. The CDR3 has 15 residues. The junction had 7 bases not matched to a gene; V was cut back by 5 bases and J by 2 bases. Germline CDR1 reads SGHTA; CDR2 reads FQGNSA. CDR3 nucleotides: TGTGCCAGCAGCCCCCAGGGAGGGTTCACAGATACGCAGTATTTT. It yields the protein CASSPQGGFTDTQYF.

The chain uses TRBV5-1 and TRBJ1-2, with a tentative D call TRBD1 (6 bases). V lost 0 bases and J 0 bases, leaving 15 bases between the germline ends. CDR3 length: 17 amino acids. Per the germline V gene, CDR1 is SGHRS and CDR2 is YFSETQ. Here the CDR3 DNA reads TGCGCCAGCAGCTTGGCCTATGGACAGTCTACTAACTATGGCTACACCTTC. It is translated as CASSLAYGQSTNYGYTF. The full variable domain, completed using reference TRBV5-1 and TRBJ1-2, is KAGVTQTPRYLIKTRGQQVTLSCSPISGHRSVSWYQQTPGQGLQFLFEYFSETQRNKGNFPGRFSGRQFSNSRSEMNVSTLELGDSALYLCASSLAYGQSTNYGYTFGSGTRLTVV.

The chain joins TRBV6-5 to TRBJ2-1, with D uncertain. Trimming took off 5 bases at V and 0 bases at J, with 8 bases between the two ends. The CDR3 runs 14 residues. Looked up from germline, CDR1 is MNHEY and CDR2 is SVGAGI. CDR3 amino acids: CASSLSRSYNEQFF. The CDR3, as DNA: TGTGCCAGCAGTCTCAGTCGCTCCTACAATGAGCAGTTCTTC.

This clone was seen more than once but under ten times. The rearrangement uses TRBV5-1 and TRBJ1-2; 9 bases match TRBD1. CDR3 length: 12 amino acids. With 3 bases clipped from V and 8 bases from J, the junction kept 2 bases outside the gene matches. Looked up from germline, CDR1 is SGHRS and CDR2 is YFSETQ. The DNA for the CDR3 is TGCGCCAGCAGCTCGGGACAGGGAGGCTACACCTTC. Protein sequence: CASSSGQGGYTF.

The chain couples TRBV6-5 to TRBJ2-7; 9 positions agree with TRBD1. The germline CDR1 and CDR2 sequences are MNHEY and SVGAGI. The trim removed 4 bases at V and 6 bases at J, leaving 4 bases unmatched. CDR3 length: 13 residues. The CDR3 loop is CASSSRGQGEQYF. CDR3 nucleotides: TGTGCCAGCAGTTCCAGGGGACAGGGCGAGCAGTACTTC.

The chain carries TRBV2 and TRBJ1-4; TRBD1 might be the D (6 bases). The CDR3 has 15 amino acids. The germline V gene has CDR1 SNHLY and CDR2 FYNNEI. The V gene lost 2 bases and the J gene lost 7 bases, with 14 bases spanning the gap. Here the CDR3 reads CASSERGQGGEKLFF. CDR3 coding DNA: TGTGCCAGCAGTGAAAGGGGACAAGGAGGTGAAAAACTGTTTTTT.

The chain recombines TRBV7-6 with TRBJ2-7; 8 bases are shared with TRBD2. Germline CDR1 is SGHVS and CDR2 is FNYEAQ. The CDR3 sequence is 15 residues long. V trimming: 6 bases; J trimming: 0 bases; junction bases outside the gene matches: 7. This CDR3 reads CASSSIGGASYEQYF. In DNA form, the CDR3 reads TGTGCCAGCAGTTCTATCGGGGGGGCCTCCTACGAGCAGTACTTC.

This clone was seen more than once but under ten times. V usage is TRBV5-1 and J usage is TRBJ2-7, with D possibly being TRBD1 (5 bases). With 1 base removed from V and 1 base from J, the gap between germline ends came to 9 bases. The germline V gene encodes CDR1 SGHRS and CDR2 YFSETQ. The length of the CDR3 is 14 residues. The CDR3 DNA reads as TGCGCCAGCAGCTTGAGGGGTATGTCCTACGAGCAGTACTTC. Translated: CASSLRGMSYEQYF.

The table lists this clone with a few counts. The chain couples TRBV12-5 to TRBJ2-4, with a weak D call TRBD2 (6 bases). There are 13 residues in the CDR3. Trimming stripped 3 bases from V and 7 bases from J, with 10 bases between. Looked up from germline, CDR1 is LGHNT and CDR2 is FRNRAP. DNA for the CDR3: TGTGCTAGTGGTTTAGACAGCGGGAACATTCAGTACTTC. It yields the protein CASGLDSGNIQYF.

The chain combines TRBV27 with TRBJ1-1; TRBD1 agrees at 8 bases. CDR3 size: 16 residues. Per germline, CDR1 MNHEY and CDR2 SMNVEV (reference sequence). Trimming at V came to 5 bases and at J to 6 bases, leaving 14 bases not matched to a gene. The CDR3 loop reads CASSPMAYRGFAEAFF. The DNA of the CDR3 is TGTGCCAGCAGTCCAATGGCCTACAGGGGGTTCGCTGAAGCTTTCTTT.

This CDR3 reads CASGGYTEAFF. DNA of the CDR3: TGTGCCAGTGGGGGGTACACTGAAGCTTTCTTT. The chain uses TRBV19 and TRBJ1-1; TRBD1 is a possible D gene (5 bases). This CDR3 is 11 amino acids long. Germline CDR1 reads LNHDA; CDR2 reads SQIVND (reference sequence). The ends were cut back, 8 bases at V and 3 bases at J, with 7 bases in the middle.

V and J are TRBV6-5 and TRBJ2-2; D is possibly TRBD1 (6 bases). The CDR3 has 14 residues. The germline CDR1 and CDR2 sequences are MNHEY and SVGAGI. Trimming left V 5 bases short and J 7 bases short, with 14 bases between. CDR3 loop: CASSPQGYGGELFF. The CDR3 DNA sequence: TGTGCCAGCAGTCCACAGGGTTATGGCGGGGAGCTGTTTTTT.

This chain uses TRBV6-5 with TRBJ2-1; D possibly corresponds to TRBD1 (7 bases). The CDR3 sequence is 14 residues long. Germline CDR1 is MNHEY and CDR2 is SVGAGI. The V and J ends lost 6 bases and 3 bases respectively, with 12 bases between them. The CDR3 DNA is TGTGCCAGCAGGTCAGGGGGAGGCTACAATGAGCAGTTCTTC. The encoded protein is CASRSGGGYNEQFF.

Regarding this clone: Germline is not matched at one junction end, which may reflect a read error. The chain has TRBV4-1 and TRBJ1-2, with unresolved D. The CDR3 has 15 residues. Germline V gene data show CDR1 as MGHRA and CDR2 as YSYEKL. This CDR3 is CASSRQTGGIYGYTF. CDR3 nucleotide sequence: TGCGCCAGCAGCCGCCAAACGGGAGGTATCTATGGCTACACTTTC.

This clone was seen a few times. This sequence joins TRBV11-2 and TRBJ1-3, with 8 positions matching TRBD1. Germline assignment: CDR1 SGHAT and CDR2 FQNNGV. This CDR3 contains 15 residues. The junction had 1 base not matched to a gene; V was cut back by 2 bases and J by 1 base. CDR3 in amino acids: CASSLRDRSGNTIYF. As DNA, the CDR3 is TGTGCCAGCAGCTTAAGGGACAGGTCTGGAAACACCATATATTTT.

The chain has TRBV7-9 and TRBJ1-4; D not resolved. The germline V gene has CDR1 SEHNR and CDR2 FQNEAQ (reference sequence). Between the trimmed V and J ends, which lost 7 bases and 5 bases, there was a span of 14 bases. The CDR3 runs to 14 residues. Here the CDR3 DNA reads TGTGCCAGCACCCCCGAGGCGGAGAATGAAAAACTGTTTTTT. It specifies CASTPEAENEKLFF.

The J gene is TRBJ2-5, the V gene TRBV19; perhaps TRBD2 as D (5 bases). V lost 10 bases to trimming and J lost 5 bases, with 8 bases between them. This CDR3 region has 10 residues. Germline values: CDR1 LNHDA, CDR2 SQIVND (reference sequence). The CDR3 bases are TGTGCCACCGAGGGTGAGACCCAGTACTTC. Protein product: CATEGETQYF.

The CDR3: CASSVTSLGGETQYF. The CDR3, as DNA: TGTGCCAGCAGCGTAACGTCGTTAGGGGGTGAGACCCAGTACTTC. The rearrangement uses TRBV9 and TRBJ2-5; maybe TRBD1 (6 bases). The CDR3 has 15 amino acids. From germline, CDR1 is SGDLS and CDR2 YYNGEE. Trimming stripped 1 base from V and 5 bases from J, with 15 bases between.

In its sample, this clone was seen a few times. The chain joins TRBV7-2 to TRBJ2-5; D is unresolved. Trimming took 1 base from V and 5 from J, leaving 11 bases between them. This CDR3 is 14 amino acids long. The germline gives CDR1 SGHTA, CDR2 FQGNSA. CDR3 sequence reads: CASSLGPFGETQYF. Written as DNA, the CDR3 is TGTGCCAGCAGCTTAGGGCCATTCGGGGAGACCCAGTACTTC.

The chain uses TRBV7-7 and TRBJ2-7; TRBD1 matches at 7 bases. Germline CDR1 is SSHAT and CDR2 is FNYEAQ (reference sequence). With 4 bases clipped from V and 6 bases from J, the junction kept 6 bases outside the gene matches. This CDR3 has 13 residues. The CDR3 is CASSYRGNSEQYF. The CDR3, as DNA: TGTGCCAGCAGCTACAGGGGAAACAGCGAGCAGTACTTC.

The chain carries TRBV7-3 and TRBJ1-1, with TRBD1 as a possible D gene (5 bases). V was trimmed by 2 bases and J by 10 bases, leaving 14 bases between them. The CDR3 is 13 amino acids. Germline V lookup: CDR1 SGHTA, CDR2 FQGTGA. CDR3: CASSLGEEGTAFF. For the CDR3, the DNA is TGTGCCAGCAGCTTAGGTGAGGAGGGGACAGCTTTCTTT.